This T cell receptor beta chain was sequenced for a study of T cell responses to AZD1222 COVID-19 vaccine. General study points: In a largely white British group with more females than males, clonal diversity was possibly underestimated. A rise in Spike-specific TCR breadth and depth followed two AZD1222 doses. Repertoires in all cases were sampled only once the peak T cell response had passed.

To note about this clone: What it binds is unknown. This sample also contains other DNA sequences that code for the same CDR3.

Sequencing was performed with immunoSEQ multiplex PCR; in TCRdb, only in-frame clones are kept and a portion is missing. In the table there are about 130,000 clones, 80% to 90% of which are singletons. Deletions cut 3 bases from V and 5 bases from J, with 10 bases between. The germline V gene has CDR1 LNHDA and CDR2 SQIVND (reference sequence). This CDR3 contains 13 residues. This clonotype was obtained from an adult in good health. The sample in question was peripheral blood, obtained on day 0 of AZD1222 vaccination. The genes are TRBV19 and TRBJ1-1; possibly TRBD1 for D (5 bases). The CDR3 sequence is CASSIKRGTEAFF. CDR3 nucleotides: TGTGCCAGTAGTATTAAAAGGGGAACTGAAGCTTTCTTT.